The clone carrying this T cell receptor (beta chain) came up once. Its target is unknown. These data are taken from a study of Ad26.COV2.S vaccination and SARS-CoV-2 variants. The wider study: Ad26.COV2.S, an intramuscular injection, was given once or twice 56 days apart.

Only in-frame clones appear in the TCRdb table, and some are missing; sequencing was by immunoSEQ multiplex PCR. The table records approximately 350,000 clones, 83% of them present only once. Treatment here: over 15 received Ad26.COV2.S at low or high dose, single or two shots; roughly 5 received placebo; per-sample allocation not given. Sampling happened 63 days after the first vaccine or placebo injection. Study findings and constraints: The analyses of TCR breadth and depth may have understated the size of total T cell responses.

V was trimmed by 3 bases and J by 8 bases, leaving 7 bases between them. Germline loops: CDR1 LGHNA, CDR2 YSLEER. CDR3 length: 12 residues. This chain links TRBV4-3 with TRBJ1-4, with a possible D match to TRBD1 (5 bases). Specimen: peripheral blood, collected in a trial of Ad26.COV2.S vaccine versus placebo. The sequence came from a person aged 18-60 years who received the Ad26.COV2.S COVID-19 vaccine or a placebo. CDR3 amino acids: CASSHSGEKLFF. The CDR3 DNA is TGCGCCAGCAGCCATTCAGGGGAAAAACTGTTTTTT.